Listed below are T cell receptor beta chains from one sample, sequenced in a study of regulatory T cells in long-lasting Graves disease. TCRdb used MiXCR to reprocess the multiplex PCR reads, holding one entry per CDR3 protein. The table shows almost 350,000 distinct CDR3 sequences, with roughly 21% occurring only once. The starting material was peripheral blood mononuclear cells (PBMCs), obtained when the disease was refractory, from a patient treated with antithyroid drugs. Source of these receptors: a female donor with Graves disease. The CDR3 runs from the conserved cysteine through the conserved F or W.

CDR3aa: CASRLGHAGELFF
j_gene: TRBJ2-2
len: 13
v_gene: TRBV6-1

CDR3aa: CASNFGGGRYNEQFF
j_gene: TRBJ2-1
len: 15
v_gene: TRBV5-1

CDR3aa: CASSDKFPLHF
j_gene: TRBJ1-6
len: 11
v_gene: TRBV2

CDR3aa: CASGYSRNTWGKNIQYF
j_gene: TRBJ2-4
len: 17
v_gene: TRBV6-5

CDR3aa: CASSKAADRNQPQHF
j_gene: TRBJ1-5
len: 15
v_gene: TRBV18

CDR3aa: CSVEALNTEAFF
j_gene: TRBJ1-1
len: 12
v_gene: TRBV29-1

CDR3aa: CASSRRTLRGGGSPLHF
j_gene: TRBJ1-6
len: 17
v_gene: TRBV3-1

CDR3aa: CASSIGQGREKLFF
j_gene: TRBJ1-4
len: 14
v_gene: TRBV4-2

CDR3aa: CASGPAGGLETQYF
j_gene: TRBJ2-5
len: 14
v_gene: TRBV2

CDR3aa: CASTVTGEAFF
j_gene: TRBJ1-1
len: 11
v_gene: TRBV6-2/TRBV6-3

CDR3aa: CASSFVLQGRNTGELFF
j_gene: TRBJ2-2
len: 17
v_gene: TRBV28

CDR3aa: CASSEGGGATEAFF
j_gene: TRBJ1-1
len: 14
v_gene: TRBV2

CDR3aa: CASSLSASGKHNEQYF
j_gene: .
len: 16
v_gene: TRBV12-3/TRBV12-4

CDR3aa: CASSMGHGYTF
j_gene: TRBJ1-2
len: 11
v_gene: TRBV19

CDR3aa: CASSFHFQRGGETQYF
j_gene: TRBJ2-5
len: 16
v_gene: TRBV7-2

CDR3aa: CASGLSETQYF
j_gene: TRBJ2-5
len: 11
v_gene: TRBV12-5

CDR3aa: CATSRDRIGRGRVETQYF
j_gene: TRBJ2-5
len: 18
v_gene: TRBV15